What follows is one TCR beta chain and its context. Its antigen is unknown. The data were taken from a study of a mutant IDH1 vaccine in newly diagnosed glioma. The germline CDR1 and CDR2 sequences are KGHSH and LQKENI. V lost 3 bases, J lost 6 bases, and 11 bases stayed unmatched. The CDR3 is made up of 16 amino acids. Sequencing was performed with immunoSEQ multiplex PCR; in TCRdb, only in-frame clones are kept and a portion is missing. The table lists some 48,000 clones, around 78% of them singletons. Documented time point: week 35, safety follow-up. The study gave 300 ug of mutant IDH1 20-mer peptide per vaccine dose, with topical imiquimod.

The input for sequencing was PBMCs, taken from a glioma patient whose treatment included an IDH1 peptide vaccine. This chain uses TRBV18 with TRBJ2-1, with TRBD1 matching 7 bases. This sequence was found in a man aged 40-49 years with glioma. As DNA, the CDR3 is TGTGCCAGCTCACCCCCGGGGCTTAGGGGGCTCAATGAGCAGTTCTTC. Its translation: CASSPPGLRGLNEQFF.